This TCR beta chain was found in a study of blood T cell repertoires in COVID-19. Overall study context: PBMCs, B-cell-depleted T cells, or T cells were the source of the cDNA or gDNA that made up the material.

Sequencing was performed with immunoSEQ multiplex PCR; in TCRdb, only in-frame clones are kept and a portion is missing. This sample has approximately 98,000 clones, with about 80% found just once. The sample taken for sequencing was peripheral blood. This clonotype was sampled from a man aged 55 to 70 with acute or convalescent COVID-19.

In nucleotides, the CDR3 is TGTGCCAGCAGCCCGGGTACGCAGTATTTT. Residues: CASSPGTQYF. The chain employs TRBV2 and TRBJ2-3; D unclear. Germline CDR1 SNHLY, CDR2 FYNNEI. CDR3 size: 10 residues. The V gene lost 6 bases and the J gene lost 8 bases, with 6 bases spanning the gap.